This entry concerns a single TCR beta chain. Its antigen is currently unknown. With 60 Vbeta and 13 Jbeta primers, the PCR was carried out. Clones were read by immunoSEQ multiplex PCR, and TCRdb kept only the in-frame ones, dropping some. The listing contains 45,000 to 55,000 clones. The data belong to a study of cytomegalovirus exposure and HLA in healthy donors. Per the germline V gene, CDR1 is SGHDT and CDR2 is YYEEEE. Trimming removed 3 bases from V and 7 bases from J; junction bases left unmatched: 18. CDR3 length: 17 residues. General study findings and limits: The majority of TCR sequences were rare, yet some public TCRs appeared in many donors.

This TCR came from a woman in her forties or fifties in good health and CMV-seropositive. Sequencing was carried out using PBMCs. This chain uses TRBV5-6 with TRBJ1-1; TRBD1 matches at 7 bases. DNA for the CDR3: TGTGCCAGCAGCTCCCCCCCAGGGGGGCTCAAATCTAGTGAAGCTTTCTTT. Protein: CASSSPPGGLKSSEAFF.